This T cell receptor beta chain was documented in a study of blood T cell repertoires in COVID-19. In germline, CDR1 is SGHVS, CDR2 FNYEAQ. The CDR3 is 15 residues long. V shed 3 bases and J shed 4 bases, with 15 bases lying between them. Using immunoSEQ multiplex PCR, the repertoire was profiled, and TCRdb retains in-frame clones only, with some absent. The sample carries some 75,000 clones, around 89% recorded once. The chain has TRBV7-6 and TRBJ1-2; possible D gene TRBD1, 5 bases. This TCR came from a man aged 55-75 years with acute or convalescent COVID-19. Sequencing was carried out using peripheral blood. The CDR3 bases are TGTGCCAGCAGCTTGTTGCCACGGGGGAGCTATGGCTACACCTTC. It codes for CASSLLPRGSYGYTF.